The 2 T cell receptor beta chains below come from one sample, sequenced in a study of blood T cell repertoires in COVID-19 (TCRdb year 2020). The library was made by the immunoSEQ multiplex PCR assay. The source is immuneACCESS, and TCRdb retained only in-frame sequences with V and J called. Part of the clones is not carried over; for the studies checked, unresolved V genes explain less than half of this, and the remainder is unexplained. The sample table records roughly 100,000 clones; less than 80% of these occur just once. 6.2% of the sample is held by the ten biggest clonotypes. Sequenced material: peripheral blood. These receptors originate from a man at least 80 years old with COVID-19, enrolled during active disease.

The chain has TRBV7-9 and TRBJ1-6, with D possibly TRBD1 on 6 matching bases. The CDR3 covers 17 residues. The germline V and J ends were trimmed by 5 bases and 0 bases, with 14 bases remaining between them. CDR1 is SEHNR and CDR2 is FQNEAQ in the germline V gene (reference sequence). The CDR3 nucleotides are TGTGCCAGCAGCCGGACAGAAGTAAGCTCCTATAATTCACCCCTCCACTTT. Amino acid sequence: CASSRTEVSSYNSPLHF.

The table lists this clone with a few counts. The chain joins TRBV2 to TRBJ1-1; D gene uncertain. The ends were cut back, 6 bases at V and 0 bases at J, with 5 bases in the middle. The CDR3 consists of 12 residues. The germline V gene has CDR1 SNHLY and CDR2 FYNNEI. CDR3 nucleotides: TGTGCCAGCAGCCAGGTGAACACTGAAGCTTTCTTT. This gives the protein CASSQVNTEAFF.